This T cell receptor beta chain was captured in a study of cytomegalovirus exposure and HLA in healthy donors. This clone was seen only a few times. Other DNA sequences in the sample encode the same CDR3. Germline CDR1 is LNHDA and CDR2 is SQIVND (reference sequence). Germline trimming cut 5 bases from V and 1 base from J; bases unmatched to any gene: 4. The length of the CDR3 is 15 residues. PCR involved 60 Vbeta and 13 Jbeta primers. TCRdb keeps only in-frame clones here, not all; method: immunoSEQ multiplex PCR. Of more than 110,000 clones in the sample, roughly three quarters were seen once. This clonotype was obtained from a man between 18 and 29 years old in good health and CMV-seronegative. The genes are TRBV19 and TRBJ2-3, with TRBD2 matching over 9 bases. The sequenced sample consisted of PBMCs. The CDR3 loop is CASSSWTSGTDTQYF. Written as DNA, the CDR3 is TGTGCCAGTAGTTCATGGACTAGCGGCACAGATACGCAGTATTTT.